Listed here is a single T cell receptor (beta chain). RNA amounts of about 0.5 to 1 ug underwent reverse transcription with random hexamers. TCRdb used MiXCR to reprocess the immunoSEQ multiplex PCR reads, holding one entry per CDR3 protein. The data hold about 90,000 distinct CDR3 sequences, with 80% to 95% observed a single time. This specimen belongs to a study of CD8 T cells in Susac syndrome. In contrast to the negatively isolated CD8+ and CD4+ T cells, TEMRA cells were FACS-enriched. V was pared by 6 bases and J by 7 bases, with 19 bases of the junction left unmatched. The germline V gene encodes CDR1 SEHNR and CDR2 FQNEAQ (reference sequence). CDR3 length equals 17 residues.

Sample: CD8+ T cells from PBMCs. The sequence came from a human donor in good health. This rearrangement joins TRBV7-9 to TRBJ1-2, with 8 bases fitting TRBD1. In nucleotides, the CDR3 is TGTGCCAGCAGTCCCCCGGGACAGGCATTGGGTTACGGTGGCTACACCTTC. This gives the protein CASSPPGQALGYGGYTF.